A single sample is the source of the 16 T cell receptor beta chains below, sequenced in a study of cytomegalovirus exposure and HLA in healthy donors. The study ran its PCR with 60 Vbeta and 13 Jbeta primers. Here immunoSEQ multiplex PCR was the method, and the copy in TCRdb shows in-frame clones only, minus some. The repertoire has some 220,000 clones, approximately 82% of them found once; the top ten carry approximately 0.62%. Sequencing was done on a sample of PBMCs. Receptors were obtained from a middle-aged woman in good health and CMV-seronegative.

The V call is TRBV2, the J call TRBJ1-5; D is unresolved. V lost 7 bases to trimming and J lost 4 bases, with 11 bases between them. The CDR3 is 13 residues long. Germline V gene sequence: CDR1 SNHLY, CDR2 FYNNEI. CDR3 sequence reads: CASTGSRNQPQHF. CDR3 nucleotides: TGTGCCAGCACCGGTTCCCGGAATCAGCCCCAGCATTTT. The variable domain in full, completed from reference TRBV2 and TRBJ1-5, reads EPEVTQTPSHQVTQMGQEVILRCVPISNHLYFYWYRQILGQKVEFLVSFYNNEISEKSEIFDDQFSVERPDGSNFTLKIRSTKLEDSAMYFCASTGSRNQPQHFGDGTRLSIL.

This chain's CDR3 is CAITGNTEAFF. In DNA, the CDR3 is TGTGCCATAACAGGGAACACTGAAGCTTTCTTT. The chain is built from TRBV7-8 and TRBJ1-1; D may be TRBD1 (5 bases). V was pared by 10 bases and J by 1 base, with 7 bases between. The CDR3 has 11 amino acids. Looked up from germline, CDR1 is SGHVS and CDR2 is FQNEAQ. The full variable domain, completed using reference TRBV7-8 and TRBJ1-1, is GAGVSQSPRYKVAKRGQDVALRCDPISGHVSLFWYQQALGQGPEFLTYFQNEAQLDKSGLPSDRFFAERPEGSVSTLKIQRTQQEDSAVYLCAITGNTEAFFGQGTRLTVV.

There are a few counts of this clone. The chain recombines TRBV4-1 with TRBJ1-4; D gene uncertain. This CDR3 is built from 13 residues. V lost 3 bases to trimming and J lost 2 bases, with 4 bases between them. Per germline, CDR1 MGHRA and CDR2 YSYEKL. The CDR3 DNA follows: TGCGCCAGCAGCCATGCGACTAATGAAAAACTGTTTTTT. Translating it yields CASSHATNEKLFF.

The chain has TRBV7-8 and TRBJ1-2; 12 nucleotides align to TRBD1. J gave up 4 bases and V 3 bases, and 3 bases lay outside the gene matches. CDR1 SGHVS and CDR2 FQNEAQ come from the germline V gene. This CDR3 has 15 residues. The CDR3 reads CASSFGTGGVYGYTF. In DNA, the CDR3 is TGTGCCAGCAGCTTCGGGACAGGGGGCGTCTATGGCTACACCTTC. Full variable domain (remainder filled in from reference TRBV7-8 and TRBJ1-2): GAGVSQSPRYKVAKRGQDVALRCDPISGHVSLFWYQQALGQGPEFLTYFQNEAQLDKSGLPSDRFFAERPEGSVSTLKIQRTQQEDSAVYLCASSFGTGGVYGYTFGSGTRLTVV.

This clone was picked up one time. This chain joins TRBV5-4 and TRBJ1-1, with TRBD1 as a possible D gene (6 bases). Trimming cost V 0 bases and J 0 bases, with 9 bases left between them. Germline-derived CDR1 and CDR2 are SGHNT and YYREEE (reference sequence). The CDR3 contains 15 residues. CDR3 sequence (DNA): TGTGCCAGCAGCTTGGGGACAGCTCTGAACACTGAAGCTTTCTTT. Translated: CASSLGTALNTEAFF.

This rearrangement joins TRBV6-1 to TRBJ1-3; D might be TRBD1 (6 bases). The V end was cut by 8 bases, the J end by 3 bases, with 14 bases between. The V gene's germline CDR1 is MNHNS and CDR2 SASEGT. The CDR3 has 14 amino acids. DNA for the CDR3: TGTGCCAGCGACCCCAGGGGAAGTGGAAACACCATATATTTT. Protein: CASDPRGSGNTIYF.

The CDR3 sequence is CASSLDRGTEAFF. The CDR3 coding sequence is TGTGCCAGCAGCTTAGACAGGGGCACTGAAGCTTTCTTT. The chain recombines TRBV11-1 with TRBJ1-1; 7 bases match TRBD1. Germline CDR1 is SGHAT and CDR2 is FQDESV (reference sequence). The CDR3 is 13 amino acids. V was pared by 1 base and J by 4 bases, with 0 bases of the junction left unmatched. Filled out from reference TRBV11-1 and TRBJ1-1, the complete variable domain reads EAEVAQSPRYKITEKSQAVAFWCDPISGHATLYWYRQILGQGPELLVQFQDESVVDDSQLPKDRFSAERLKGVDSTLKIQPAELGDSAMYLCASSLDRGTEAFFGQGTRLTVV.

The V call is TRBV15, the J call TRBJ1-5; 8 nucleotides match TRBD1. CDR1 and CDR2 (germline): LNHNV, YYDKDF (reference sequence). V shed 3 bases and J 7 bases; nucleotides not matched to a gene: 11. This CDR3 is built from 16 residues. In DNA, the CDR3 is TGTGCCACCAGCAGGGAAGGACAGGGATATTCCCAGCCCCAGCATTTT. This codes for CATSREGQGYSQPQHF.

This clone was counted a few times. J is TRBJ2-5 and V is TRBV10-2, with a weak D call TRBD1 (6 bases). Germline assignment: CDR1 WSHSY and CDR2 SAAADI. The V end was cut by 6 bases, the J end by 2 bases, with 10 bases between. The length of the CDR3 is 13 residues. The CDR3 coding sequence is TGCGCCAGCAGCCACGGACAGCAAGAGACCCAGTACTTC. Translation: CASSHGQQETQYF.

This sequence joins TRBV4-2 and TRBJ1-5, with a weak D call TRBD1 (5 bases). The CDR3 sequence is 14 residues long. The V and J ends lost 0 bases and 9 bases respectively, with 12 bases between them. The germline CDR1 and CDR2 sequences are LGHNA and YNFKEQ. CDR3 DNA sequence: TGTGCCAGCAGCCAAGAGGGTGCCCAGGGGCCCCAGCATTTT. Amino acid sequence: CASSQEGAQGPQHF.

The rearrangement uses TRBV6-1 and TRBJ2-1; 12 bases are shared with TRBD1. The ends lost 6 bases at V and 5 bases at J; junction bases unmatched: 2. This CDR3 spans 14 amino acids. Germline loops: CDR1 MNHNS, CDR2 SASEGT. The CDR3: CASRGQGADNEQFF. In DNA, the CDR3 is TGTGCCAGCAGGGGACAGGGGGCAGACAATGAGCAGTTCTTC.

J is TRBJ1-1 and V is TRBV6-5; 8 nucleotides agree with TRBD1. After removal of 0 bases from V and 3 bases from J, the junction contained 6 bases not matched to a gene. Germline CDR1 is MNHEY and CDR2 is SVGAGI. The CDR3 spans 16 residues. CDR3 in amino acids: CASSYSPTGGHTEAFF. The CDR3 region has the DNA TGTGCCAGCAGTTACTCGCCTACAGGGGGACACACTGAAGCTTTCTTT.

The J gene is TRBJ1-1, the V gene TRBV2, with 9 bases identical to TRBD1. Germline V gives CDR1 SNHLY, CDR2 FYNNEI. This CDR3 is built from 16 residues. The V segment lost 2 bases and the J segment 3 bases; nucleotides outside the gene matches: 7. CDR3 region: CASSEFGTGKDTEAFF. CDR3 coding DNA: TGTGCCAGCAGTGAATTTGGGACAGGGAAAGACACTGAAGCTTTCTTT.

The chain recombines TRBV18 with TRBJ2-3; 7 nucleotides agree with TRBD2. Trimming at V came to 6 bases and at J to 0 bases, leaving 9 bases not matched to a gene. Germline V CDR1 and CDR2: KGHSH, LQKENI. This CDR3 comprises 16 residues. CDR3 nucleotide sequence: TGTGCCAGCTCCCTTTCTAGCGGACCAAGCACAGATACGCAGTATTTT. This encodes CASSLSSGPSTDTQYF.

The chain joins TRBV11-2 to TRBJ1-4; perhaps TRBD1 as D (5 bases). This CDR3 has 16 amino acids. V shed 0 bases and J shed 4 bases, with 12 bases lying between them. CDR1 and CDR2 (germline): SGHAT, FQNNGV. CDR3 sequence: CASSLEVGTYNEKLFF. DNA for the CDR3: TGTGCCAGCAGCTTAGAAGTTGGGACTTATAATGAAAAACTGTTTTTT.

The chain links TRBV2 to TRBJ2-3; D not resolved. This CDR3 region has 12 residues. The V end lost 2 bases, the J end lost 4 bases, and 4 bases lay between the germline ends. Germline CDR1 SNHLY, CDR2 FYNNEI. The CDR3 loop reads CASSEYADTQYF. CDR3 in DNA: TGTGCCAGCAGTGAATATGCAGATACGCAGTATTTT.